Shown below are 20 T cell receptor beta chains from a single sample sequenced in a study of cytomegalovirus exposure and HLA in healthy donors. PCR was performed using 60 Vbeta and 13 Jbeta primers. The assay was immunoSEQ multiplex PCR, and TCRdb's table has in-frame clones only and misses some. The sample has 240,000 or so clones; over 80% are singletons. Sequenced material: PBMCs. Source of these receptors: a middle-aged woman in good health and CMV-seropositive.

This clone has a single count. Germline is not matched at one junction end, which may reflect a read error. Written as DNA, the CDR3 is TGTGACAGTACCTGGGGAGTCCGGACAGATACGCAGTATTTT. Protein product: CDSTWGVRTDTQYF. The rearrangement links TRBV19 to TRBJ2-3, with a weak D call TRBD2 (5 bases). The CDR3 extends over 14 amino acids. The germline V gene encodes CDR1 LNHDA and CDR2 SQIVND (reference sequence).

The chain combines TRBV6-5 with TRBJ1-1, with D uncertain. This CDR3 has 13 amino acids. In germline, CDR1 is MNHEY, CDR2 SVGAGI. The V and J ends lost 0 bases and 5 bases respectively, with 7 bases between them. The CDR3 region has the DNA TGTGCCAGCAGTTACTCGAGGCAGACTGAAGCTTTCTTT. Its protein product is CASSYSRQTEAFF.

The chain recombines TRBV2 with TRBJ1-6; 12 bases map to TRBD1. Germline CDR1 is SNHLY and CDR2 is FYNNEI. This CDR3 is built from 16 residues. Trimming cost V 4 bases and J 9 bases; bases outside gene matches: 7. The CDR3, as DNA: TGTGCCAGCAGTGTACAGGGACAGGGGGCCGGTTCACCCCTCCACTTT. It translates to CASSVQGQGAGSPLHF.

The chain has TRBV5-6 and TRBJ1-1; 9 bases match TRBD1. The CDR3 has 13 amino acids. CDR1 SGHDT and CDR2 YYEEEE come from the germline V gene. The V segment lost 3 bases and the J segment 4 bases; nucleotides outside the gene matches: 1. In nucleotides, the CDR3 is TGTGCCAGCAGCTCGACAGGGGGCACTGAAGCTTTCTTT. This encodes CASSSTGGTEAFF.

The chain employs TRBV7-2 and TRBJ1-5; the match to TRBD1 covers 9 bases. CDR1 SGHTA and CDR2 FQGNSA come from the germline V gene. CDR3 length: 17 residues. V was pared by 0 bases and J by 7 bases, with 10 bases of the junction left unmatched. The DNA for the CDR3 is TGTGCCAGCAGCTTAGCCGGACAGGGGTCGAGAGGACAGCCCCAGCATTTT. It specifies CASSLAGQGSRGQPQHF.

The chain couples TRBV19 to TRBJ1-2, with D perhaps TRBD1 (5 bases). Germline CDR1 reads LNHDA; CDR2 reads SQIVND (reference sequence). This CDR3 spans 14 amino acids. Between the trimmed V and J ends, which lost 8 bases and 4 bases, there was a span of 17 bases. The CDR3, as DNA: TGTGCCAGTCGCCCTCCCCGGACACTCTATGGCTACACCTTC. Protein product: CASRPPRTLYGYTF.

The gene calls are TRBV5-1 and TRBJ2-1; D unclear. The CDR3 covers 12 residues. V was pared by 4 bases and J by 8 bases, with 10 bases between. The germline V gene has CDR1 SGHRS and CDR2 YFSETQ. CDR3 region: CASSASYHEQFF. CDR3 in DNA: TGCGCCAGCAGCGCCAGTTACCATGAGCAGTTCTTC.

The chain is built from TRBV5-1 and TRBJ1-1, with no clear D. Germline-derived CDR1 and CDR2 are SGHRS and YFSETQ. Trimming took 3 bases from V and 0 from J, leaving 15 bases between them. There are 16 residues in the CDR3. The CDR3 is CASSSGGVAVNTEAFF. In DNA form, the CDR3 reads TGCGCCAGCAGCTCCGGCGGGGTAGCCGTGAACACTGAAGCTTTCTTT.

This clone was detected once. For the CDR3, the DNA is TGTGCCAGCAGCTTGCATGGAGGGAAAGAAGAAGCTTTCTTT. It specifies CASSLHGGKEEAFF. The chain links TRBV7-2 to TRBJ1-1, with D unclear. V lost 3 bases to trimming and J lost 8 bases, with 16 bases between them. From germline, CDR1 is SGHTA and CDR2 FQGNSA. This CDR3 spans 14 amino acids.

The rearrangement links TRBV18 to TRBJ1-2, with D possibly TRBD1 on 5 matching bases. Germline CDR1 KGHSH, CDR2 LQKENI. The CDR3 is 14 residues long. Trimming removed 2 bases from V and 4 bases from J, with 11 bases in between. Here the CDR3 DNA reads TGTGCCAGCTCACCATATGACAGAACCTATGGCTACACCTTC. It codes for CASSPYDRTYGYTF. The variable domain in full, completed from reference TRBV18 and TRBJ1-2, reads NAGVMQNPRHLVRRRGQEARLRCSPMKGHSHVYWYRQLPEEGLKFMVYLQKENIIDESGMPKERFSAEFPKEGPSILRIQQVVRGDSAAYFCASSPYDRTYGYTFGSGTRLTVV.

This rearrangement joins TRBV19 to TRBJ2-7, with 11 nucleotides matching TRBD1. Germline loops: CDR1 LNHDA, CDR2 SQIVND (reference sequence). V lost 5 bases to trimming and J lost 5 bases; unmatched junction nucleotides: 5. The CDR3 extends over 14 amino acids. DNA for the CDR3: TGTGCCAGTAGTCCGGACAGGGGGCAGGACGAGCAGTACTTC. Protein product: CASSPDRGQDEQYF.

The rearrangement links TRBV18 to TRBJ1-1; TRBD1 might be the D (6 bases). The germline gives CDR1 KGHSH, CDR2 LQKENI. V was shortened by 2 bases and J by 0 bases, with 19 bases between the two germline ends. The CDR3 runs to 18 residues. The CDR3 reads CASSPEMLRTDLNTEAFF. CDR3 coding DNA: TGTGCCAGCTCACCAGAGATGTTGAGGACAGACTTGAACACTGAAGCTTTCTTT.

The V and J genes are TRBV10-3 and TRBJ2-6, with D hard to call. This CDR3 has 15 amino acids. The V gene's germline CDR1 is ENHRY and CDR2 SYGVKD. V was clipped by 3 bases and J by 2 bases, with 8 bases between them. CDR3 nucleotide sequence: TGTGCCATCAGTGAATCAGGTGCTGGGGCCAACGTCCTGACTTTC. Its translation is CAISESGAGANVLTF.

V and J are TRBV6-5 and TRBJ2-1; TRBD2 is a possible D gene (5 bases). The CDR3 is made up of 15 amino acids. Germline V gene lookup returns CDR1 MNHEY and CDR2 SVGAGI. Trimming took 5 bases from V and 2 from J, leaving 13 bases between them. The CDR3 nucleotides read TGTGCCAGCAGTCAACGGGTCGGGGCCTACAATGAGCAGTTCTTC. Its translation is CASSQRVGAYNEQFF.

V is TRBV6-1 and J is TRBJ2-3; D is perhaps TRBD2 (5 bases). Germline values: CDR1 MNHNS, CDR2 SASEGT. The CDR3 totals 14 residues. Between the trimmed V and J ends, which lost 8 bases and 2 bases, there was a span of 14 bases. CDR3 sequence (DNA): TGTGCCAGCGGATTGGAGGTGTACACAGATACGCAGTATTTT. Its translation: CASGLEVYTDTQYF.

V usage is TRBV29-1 and J usage is TRBJ1-1; 7 bases align to TRBD1. CDR1 SQVTM and CDR2 ANQGSEA come from the germline V gene. This CDR3 has 13 residues. The V gene end was trimmed by 7 bases and the J gene end by 5 bases; junction bases not matched to a gene: 10. This CDR3 is CSGKHRGGTEAFF. The DNA of the CDR3 is TGCAGCGGAAAGCACAGGGGCGGTACTGAAGCTTTCTTT.

This chain links TRBV7-2 with TRBJ2-5; 10 bases align to TRBD2. Trimming removed 5 bases from V and 3 bases from J; junction bases left unmatched: 6. Germline V gives CDR1 SGHTA, CDR2 FQGNSA. The CDR3 totals 15 residues. CDR3 sequence: CASSRLLAGKETQYF. DNA of the CDR3: TGTGCCAGCAGCCGTCTACTAGCGGGAAAAGAGACCCAGTACTTC.

As concerns this clone: A junction end diverges from the germline sequence, so it may reflect a read error. This sequence joins TRBV7-9 and TRBJ1-1; D possibly corresponds to TRBD1 (5 bases). Germline CDR1 is SEHNR and CDR2 is FQNEAQ (reference sequence). The CDR3 totals 14 residues. CDR3 protein: CASTLAGGKTEAFF. CDR3 sequence (DNA): TGTGCCAGCACCTTAGCGGGGGGAAAGACTGAAGCTTTCTTT.

This chain connects TRBV19 to TRBJ1-2; D may be TRBD1 (6 bases). This CDR3 contains 12 residues. The germline gives CDR1 LNHDA, CDR2 SQIVND (reference sequence). Trimming pared 5 bases from V and 8 bases from J, leaving 12 bases between. Here the CDR3 DNA reads TGTGCCAGTAGTCGGGACAACATAGGCTACACCTTC. It encodes CASSRDNIGYTF.

The chain employs TRBV14 and TRBJ1-2; D gene ambiguous. Germline V CDR1 and CDR2: SGHDN, FVKESK. The CDR3 is 15 residues long. V was cut by 1 base and J by 4 bases, with 13 bases left in between. CDR3 in DNA: TGTGCCAGCAGCCAAGGGGCCGAAACCCGCTATGGCTACACCTTC. Translating it yields CASSQGAETRYGYTF.